The 28 T cell receptor beta chains given below trace back to one sample, sequenced in a study of blood T cell repertoires in COVID-19. Repertoires were generated with immunoSEQ multiplex PCR, while TCRdb's copy carries only in-frame clones and drops some. The sample holds about 280,000 clones, 85% to 90% seen once. The sequencing input was PBMCs or T cells enriched from blood (not recorded which). Receptor source: a woman aged 55-70 years who had recovered from COVID-19.

The rearrangement joins TRBV19 to TRBJ1-5; D is perhaps TRBD1 (5 bases). The CDR3 contains 13 residues. V was clipped by 8 bases and J by 5 bases, with 13 bases between them. Germline-derived CDR1 and CDR2 are LNHDA and SQIVND (reference sequence). In nucleotides, the CDR3 is TGTGCCAGTCCCAGGGTTAGGGATCAGCCCCAGCATTTT. Amino acid sequence: CASPRVRDQPQHF.

V is TRBV9 and J is TRBJ1-6; 7 positions match TRBD1. Losses at the gene ends were 3 bases for V and 13 bases for J; bases not matched to a gene: 13. Germline V CDR1 and CDR2: SGDLS, YYNGEE. CDR3 length equals 15 residues. The CDR3 loop reads CASSALGTAVRPLHF. CDR3 coding DNA: TGTGCCAGCAGCGCCCTTGGGACAGCGGTTAGGCCCCTCCACTTT.

This chain connects TRBV5-4 to TRBJ2-7, with TRBD2 identical over 9 bases. The germline CDR1 and CDR2 sequences are SGHNT and YYREEE (reference sequence). The CDR3 totals 14 residues. The junction had 6 bases not matched to a gene; V was cut back by 4 bases and J by 4 bases. The CDR3 protein is CASSRASGAYEQYF. CDR3 DNA sequence: TGTGCCAGCAGCCGGGCTAGCGGGGCATACGAGCAGTACTTC.

The J gene is TRBJ1-1, the V gene TRBV5-1; perhaps TRBD1 as D (6 bases). V was pared by 6 bases and J by 4 bases, with 16 bases between. The CDR3 has 14 residues. Germline assignment: CDR1 SGHRS and CDR2 YFSETQ. The DNA for the CDR3 is TGCGCCAGCAACTTAGGGGCGGGGGCCACTGAAGCTTTCTTT. The encoded protein is CASNLGAGATEAFF.

The chain combines TRBV2 with TRBJ2-1; tentatively, D is TRBD2 (6 bases). The ends were cut back, 7 bases at V and 7 bases at J, with 17 bases in the middle. The CDR3 loop spans 14 amino acids. CDR1 is SNHLY and CDR2 is FYNNEI in the germline V gene. The CDR3: CASMWSGPVNEQFF. The CDR3 DNA follows: TGTGCCAGCATGTGGAGCGGGCCGGTGAATGAGCAGTTCTTC.

The rearrangement uses TRBV30 and TRBJ1-2, with D uncertain. CDR3 size: 14 residues. Trimming removed 2 bases at V and 4 bases at J, with 14 bases between. Germline values: CDR1 GTSNPN, CDR2 SVGIG (reference sequence). CDR3 region: CAWSTDPAVYGYTF. DNA of the CDR3: TGTGCCTGGAGTACCGACCCAGCGGTCTATGGCTACACCTTC. Drawing the rest from reference TRBV30 and TRBJ1-2, the complete variable domain is SQTIHQWPATLVQPVGSPLSLECTVEGTSNPNLYWYRQAAGRGLQLLFYSVGIGQISSEVPQNLSASRPQDRQFILSSKKLLLSDSGFYLCAWSTDPAVYGYTFGSGTRLTVV.

This sequence joins TRBV7-8 and TRBJ2-2; 9 positions match TRBD1. The V and J ends lost 5 bases and 4 bases, in that order; junction bases with no gene match: 11. The V gene's germline CDR1 is SGHVS and CDR2 FQNEAQ. CDR3 length equals 17 residues. The CDR3 region has the DNA TGTGCCAGCAGCCTAGACGGGACAGGGTCGATCACCGGGGAGCTGTTTTTT. This codes for CASSLDGTGSITGELFF. Filled out from reference TRBV7-8 and TRBJ2-2, the complete variable domain reads GAGVSQSPRYKVAKRGQDVALRCDPISGHVSLFWYQQALGQGPEFLTYFQNEAQLDKSGLPSDRFFAERPEGSVSTLKIQRTQQEDSAVYLCASSLDGTGSITGELFFGEGSRLTVL.

The rearrangement joins TRBV6-6 to TRBJ1-4; TRBD1 is a possible D gene (5 bases). This CDR3 region has 12 residues. Germline V lookup: CDR1 MNHNY, CDR2 SVGAGI (reference sequence). Trimming removed 4 bases from V and 11 bases from J, with 11 bases in between. As DNA, the CDR3 is TGTGCCAGCAGTTCGGAGGGGCAGAAACTGTTTTTT. Translating gives CASSSEGQKLFF.

This rearrangement joins TRBV24-1 to TRBJ1-2, with TRBD1 matching over 7 bases. Germline trimming cut 0 bases from V and 4 bases from J; bases unmatched to any gene: 1. This CDR3 contains 14 residues. Germline V gene data show CDR1 as KGHDR and CDR2 as SFDVKD. The CDR3 protein is CATSDLNRGYGYTF. DNA for the CDR3: TGTGCCACCAGTGATTTGAACAGGGGCTATGGCTACACCTTC.

This chain joins TRBV5-1 and TRBJ2-1; 11 positions agree with TRBD2. The germline CDR1 and CDR2 sequences are SGHRS and YFSETQ. Germline trimming cut 6 bases from V and 3 bases from J; bases unmatched to any gene: 8. There are 16 residues in the CDR3. CDR3 coding DNA: TGCGCCAGCACCCCGACAACTAGCGGGAGCTACAATGAGCAGTTCTTC. Protein product: CASTPTTSGSYNEQFF.

The chain combines TRBV19 with TRBJ1-5, with 7 bases aligning to TRBD1. Germline values: CDR1 LNHDA, CDR2 SQIVND (reference sequence). V shed 5 bases, J shed 0 bases, and the junction held 4 bases outside the gene matches. There are 15 residues in the CDR3. CDR3 DNA sequence: TGTGCCAGTAGTGGGACAGTCGATAGCAATCAGCCCCAGCATTTT. Translating gives CASSGTVDSNQPQHF.

The V call is TRBV12-5, the J call TRBJ2-1; 7 nucleotides line up with TRBD1. The length of the CDR3 is 20 residues. The germline gives CDR1 LGHNT, CDR2 FRNRAP. J gave up 0 bases and V 1 base, and 15 bases lay outside the gene matches. The CDR3 loop reads CASGLDTFFGDRRSYNEQFF. Here the CDR3 DNA reads TGTGCTAGTGGTTTGGACACCTTTTTTGGGGACAGACGCTCCTACAATGAGCAGTTCTTC.

The CDR3 sequence: CASSQLLAAYNEQFF. In nucleotides, the CDR3 is TGTGCCAGCAGCCAATTGCTAGCGGCCTACAATGAGCAGTTCTTC. This chain connects TRBV3-1 (or the pseudogene TRBV3-2) to TRBJ2-1; 7 nucleotides align to TRBD2. The trim removed 2 bases at V and 2 bases at J, leaving 3 bases unmatched. The CDR3 is made up of 15 amino acids. Looked up from germline, CDR1 is LGHDT and CDR2 is YNNKEL (reference sequence).

The V and J genes are TRBV19 and TRBJ1-5; D is uncertain. This CDR3 has 16 residues. V lost 6 bases and J 2 bases, leaving 17 bases between the germline ends. Germline CDR1 is LNHDA and CDR2 is SQIVND (reference sequence). CDR3 region: CASSTSRAAGNQPQHF. In DNA form, the CDR3 reads TGTGCCAGTAGCACTAGTCGGGCGGCGGGCAATCAGCCCCAGCATTTT.

This clone was observed a single time. The junction differs from germline at one of its ends, possibly a read error. This chain joins TRBV12-5 and TRBJ2-2; the D is unclear. Germline V gene data show CDR1 as LGHNT and CDR2 as FRNRAP. The CDR3 sequence is 13 residues long. Here the CDR3 reads CASGFSNNGELFF. The CDR3 nucleotides read TGTGCTAGTGGTTTCTCCAACAACGGGGAGCTGTTTTTT.

V and J are TRBV10-3 and TRBJ2-3; 12 bases match TRBD1. V trimming: 2 bases; J trimming: 8 bases; junction bases outside the gene matches: 8. CDR3 length: 16 residues. Germline V gene data show CDR1 as ENHRY and CDR2 as SYGVKD. Written as DNA, the CDR3 is TGTGCCATCAGTGAGCCGCCGGGACAGGGGGCATCTACGCAGTATTTT. This codes for CAISEPPGQGASTQYF.

The rearrangement uses TRBV19 and TRBJ2-2; TRBD2 agrees at 8 bases. With V trimmed by 10 bases and J by 8 bases, 15 bases remained unmatched. Per the germline V gene, CDR1 is LNHDA and CDR2 is SQIVND (reference sequence). This CDR3 spans 15 amino acids. CDR3 residues: CAIGVPAGVKGELFF. The CDR3 DNA follows: TGTGCCATAGGGGTCCCAGCGGGAGTCAAGGGGGAGCTGTTTTTT.

The chain is built from TRBV18 and TRBJ2-2, with 13 bases lining up with TRBD2. Germline CDR1 reads KGHSH; CDR2 reads LQKENI. With 3 bases clipped from V and 5 bases from J, the junction kept 0 bases outside the gene matches. The CDR3 loop spans 15 amino acids. CDR3 in DNA: TGTGCCAGCTCACCGGGACTAGCGGGGACCGGGGAGCTGTTTTTT. This codes for CASSPGLAGTGELFF.

The chain joins TRBV12-3 or TRBV12-4 to TRBJ2-5, with D maybe TRBD2 (5 bases). The CDR3 contains 13 residues. V lost 2 bases and J 2 bases, leaving 6 bases between the germline ends. The CDR3 sequence is CASSLRLQETQYF. The CDR3 coding sequence is TGTGCCAGCAGTTTAAGACTACAAGAGACCCAGTACTTC.

The chain is built from TRBV2 and TRBJ1-2, with TRBD1 matching 7 bases. The CDR3 spans 13 residues. J gave up 1 base and V 8 bases, and 4 bases lay outside the gene matches. Looked up from germline, CDR1 is SNHLY and CDR2 is FYNNEI. CDR3 bases: TGTGCCAGCCAGGGACAGCATAACTATGGCTACACCTTC. It specifies CASQGQHNYGYTF.

This clone was counted a single time. The DNA for the CDR3 is TGTGCCAGCAGCTTGCCGCCTATCACAGATACGCAGTATTTT. It translates to CASSLPPITDTQYF. The rearrangement uses TRBV5-6 and TRBJ2-3; no reliable D call. V dropped 1 base and J dropped 2 bases, with 8 bases sitting between them. The CDR3 extends over 14 amino acids. Germline values: CDR1 SGHDT, CDR2 YYEEEE. Full variable domain (rest looked up from reference TRBV5-6 and TRBJ2-3): DAGVTQSPTHLIKTRGQQVTLRCSPKSGHDTVSWYQQALGQGPQFIFQYYEEEERQRGNFPDRFSGHQFPNYSSELNVNALLLGDSALYLCASSLPPITDTQYFGPGTRLTVL.

This chain links TRBV11-2 with TRBJ2-7, with 7 positions matching TRBD2. The CDR3 consists of 12 residues. The V gene end was trimmed by 9 bases and the J gene end by 6 bases; junction bases not matched to a gene: 8. Germline V gene data show CDR1 as SGHAT and CDR2 as FQNNGV. This CDR3 reads CARGGTPREQYF. CDR3 in DNA: TGTGCCAGGGGGGGGACTCCTCGCGAGCAGTACTTC.

The genes are TRBV19 and TRBJ2-1, with 9 bases matching TRBD2. Germline CDR1 is LNHDA and CDR2 is SQIVND (reference sequence). The trim removed 4 bases at V and 0 bases at J, leaving 4 bases unmatched. This CDR3 is 16 amino acids long. This CDR3 reads CASSKTSGFSYNEQFF. The CDR3 DNA follows: TGTGCCAGTAGTAAGACTAGCGGATTCTCCTACAATGAGCAGTTCTTC.

The J gene is TRBJ2-1, the V gene TRBV5-1, with D possibly matching TRBD2 (5 bases). Looked up from germline, CDR1 is SGHRS and CDR2 is YFSETQ. The CDR3 loop spans 15 amino acids. Trimming removed 4 bases from V and 5 bases from J, with 16 bases in between. The CDR3 region is CASSRDLGSNNEQFF. CDR3 DNA: TGCGCCAGCAGCCGGGATCTAGGCTCGAACAATGAGCAGTTCTTC.

The rearrangement uses TRBV7-9 and TRBJ2-7; D gene unclear. V lost 7 bases and J 0 bases, leaving 13 bases between the germline ends. The CDR3 length is 14 residues. The germline CDR1 and CDR2 sequences are SEHNR and FQNEAQ (reference sequence). The CDR3 spells CASIKNSSSYEQYF. The CDR3 region has the DNA TGTGCCAGCATCAAAAACAGCAGCTCCTACGAGCAGTACTTC. The whole variable domain, remainder taken from reference TRBV7-9 and TRBJ2-7, is DTGVSQNPRHKITKRGQNVTFRCDPISEHNRLYWYRQTLGQGPEFLTYFQNEAQLEKSRLLSDRFSAERPKGSFSTLEIQRTEQGDSAMYLCASIKNSSSYEQYFGPGTRLTVT.

This clone was recorded once. This chain links TRBV27 with TRBJ2-3, with 12 bases that match TRBD2. V shed 4 bases, J shed 4 bases, and the junction held 3 bases outside the gene matches. The germline gives CDR1 MNHEY, CDR2 SMNVEV (reference sequence). There are 15 residues in the CDR3. DNA for the CDR3: TGTGCCAGCAGTTGGCTAGCGGGGGGGGCAGATACGCAGTATTTT. Translated: CASSWLAGGADTQYF.

The rearrangement uses TRBV2 and TRBJ1-5; 10 nucleotides match TRBD1. This CDR3 spans 14 amino acids. In germline, CDR1 is SNHLY, CDR2 FYNNEI. J gave up 5 bases and V 6 bases, and 4 bases lay outside the gene matches. The CDR3 loop is CASREDRGDQPQHF. CDR3 in DNA: TGTGCCAGCAGGGAGGACAGGGGGGATCAGCCCCAGCATTTT.

Only one count was recorded for this clone. The chain carries TRBV18 and TRBJ2-1, with D unclear. Trimming shortened V by 3 bases and J by 6 bases, and 6 bases separated the two germline ends. CDR1 is KGHSH and CDR2 is LQKENI in the germline V gene. CDR3 size: 12 residues. CDR3 amino acids: CASSPNGNEQFF. CDR3 bases: TGTGCCAGCTCACCGAACGGCAATGAGCAGTTCTTC. Based on the CDR3 plus reference TRBV18 and TRBJ2-1, the full variable domain is NAGVMQNPRHLVRRRGQEARLRCSPMKGHSHVYWYRQLPEEGLKFMVYLQKENIIDESGMPKERFSAEFPKEGPSILRIQQVVRGDSAAYFCASSPNGNEQFFGPGTRLTVL.